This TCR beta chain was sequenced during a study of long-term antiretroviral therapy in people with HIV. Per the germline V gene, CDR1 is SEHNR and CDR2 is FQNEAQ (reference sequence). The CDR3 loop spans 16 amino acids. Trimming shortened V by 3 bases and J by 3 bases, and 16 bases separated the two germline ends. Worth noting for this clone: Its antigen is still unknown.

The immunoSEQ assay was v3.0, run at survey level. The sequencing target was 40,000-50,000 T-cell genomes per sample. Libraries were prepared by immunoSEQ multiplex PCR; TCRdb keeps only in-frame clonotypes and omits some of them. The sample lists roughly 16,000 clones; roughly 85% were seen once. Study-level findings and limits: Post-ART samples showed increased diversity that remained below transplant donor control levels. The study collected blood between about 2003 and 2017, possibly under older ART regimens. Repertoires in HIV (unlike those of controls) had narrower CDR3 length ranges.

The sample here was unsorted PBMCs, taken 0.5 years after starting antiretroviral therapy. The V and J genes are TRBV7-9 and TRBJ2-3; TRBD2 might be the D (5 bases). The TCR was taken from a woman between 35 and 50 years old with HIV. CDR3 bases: TGTGCCAGCAGCTTTGGGTCGAGCGGTTTTACAGATACGCAGTATTTT. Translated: CASSFGSSGFTDTQYF.